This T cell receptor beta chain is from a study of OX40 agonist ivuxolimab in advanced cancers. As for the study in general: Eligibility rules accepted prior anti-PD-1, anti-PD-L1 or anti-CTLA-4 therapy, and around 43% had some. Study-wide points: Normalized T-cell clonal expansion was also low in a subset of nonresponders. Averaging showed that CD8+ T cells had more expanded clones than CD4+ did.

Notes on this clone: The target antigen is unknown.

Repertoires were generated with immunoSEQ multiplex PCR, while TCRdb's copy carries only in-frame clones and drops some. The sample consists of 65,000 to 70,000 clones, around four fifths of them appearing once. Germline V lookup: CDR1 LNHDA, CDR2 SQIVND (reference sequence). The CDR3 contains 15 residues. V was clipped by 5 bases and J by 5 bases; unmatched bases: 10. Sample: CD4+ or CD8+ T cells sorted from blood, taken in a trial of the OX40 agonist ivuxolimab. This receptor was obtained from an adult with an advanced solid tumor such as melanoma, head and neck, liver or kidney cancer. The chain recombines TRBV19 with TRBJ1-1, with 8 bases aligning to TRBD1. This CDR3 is CASSSLQGGVTEAFF. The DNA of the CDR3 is TGTGCCAGTAGTTCCCTACAGGGGGGGGTAACTGAAGCTTTCTTT.